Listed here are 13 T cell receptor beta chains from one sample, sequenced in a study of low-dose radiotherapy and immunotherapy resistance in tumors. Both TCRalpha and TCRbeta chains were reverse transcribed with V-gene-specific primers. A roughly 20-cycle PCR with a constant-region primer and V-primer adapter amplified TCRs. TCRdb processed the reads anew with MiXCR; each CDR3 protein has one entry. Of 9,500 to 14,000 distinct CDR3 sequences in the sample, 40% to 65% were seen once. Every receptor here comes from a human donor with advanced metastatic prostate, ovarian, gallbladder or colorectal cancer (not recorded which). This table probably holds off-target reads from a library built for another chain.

Written as DNA, the CDR3 is TGTGCCAGCAGTCTATTGACTAGTAATGGCAACGAGCAGTACTTC. Translating it yields CASSLLTSNGNEQYF. V and J are TRBV12-3 or TRBV12-4 and TRBJ2-7; a possible D gene is TRBD2 (6 bases). The length of the CDR3 is 15 residues. V shed 5 bases and J shed 5 bases, with 19 bases lying between them.

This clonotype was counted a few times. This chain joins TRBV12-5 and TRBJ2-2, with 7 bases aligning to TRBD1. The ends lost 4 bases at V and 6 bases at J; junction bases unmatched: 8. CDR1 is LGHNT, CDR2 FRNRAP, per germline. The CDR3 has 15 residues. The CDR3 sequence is CASGSSYRGPGELFF. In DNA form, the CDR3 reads TGTGCTAGTGGTTCCTCGTACAGGGGACCCGGGGAGCTGTTTTTT.

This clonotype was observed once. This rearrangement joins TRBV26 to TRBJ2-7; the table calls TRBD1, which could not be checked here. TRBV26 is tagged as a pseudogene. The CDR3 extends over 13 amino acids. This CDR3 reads CATGPGGYYEQYF. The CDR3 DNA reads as TGTGCCACCGGTCCAGGGGGTTACTACGAGCAGTACTTC.

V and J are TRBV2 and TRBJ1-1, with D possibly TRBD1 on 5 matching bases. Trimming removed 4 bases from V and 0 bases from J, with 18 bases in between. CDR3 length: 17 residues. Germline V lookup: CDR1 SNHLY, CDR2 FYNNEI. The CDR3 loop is CASSGDSLTGVNTEAFF. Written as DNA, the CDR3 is TGTGCCAGCAGTGGTGACAGCCTAACTGGGGTGAACACTGAAGCTTTCTTT.

In nucleotides, the CDR3 is TGTGCCAGCATCACTCCGGGACTAGCGCCGAGGACGCAGTATTTT. Translation: CASITPGLAPRTQYF. The rearrangement links TRBV28 to TRBJ2-3; 10 bases are shared with TRBD2. The CDR3 runs 15 residues. J lost 9 bases, V lost 7 bases, and 13 bases had no gene match. Germline CDR1 reads MDHEN; CDR2 reads SYDVKM.

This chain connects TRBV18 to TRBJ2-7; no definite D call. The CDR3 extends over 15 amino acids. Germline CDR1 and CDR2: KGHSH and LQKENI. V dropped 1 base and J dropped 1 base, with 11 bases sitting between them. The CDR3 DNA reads TGTGCCAGCTCACCACTTAACAGATCTTCCTACGAGCAGTACTTC. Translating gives CASSPLNRSSYEQYF.

In DNA form, the CDR3 reads TGCGCCAGCAGTCGGACTGACTCCTGCGAAGAGACCCAGTACTTC. Its protein is CASSRTDSCEETQYF. The gene calls are TRBV23-1 and TRBJ2-5; D may be TRBD2 (5 bases). TRBV23-1 is an open reading frame, and its role is uncertain. With 4 bases removed from V and 3 bases from J, the gap between germline ends came to 15 bases. The CDR3 runs to 15 residues.

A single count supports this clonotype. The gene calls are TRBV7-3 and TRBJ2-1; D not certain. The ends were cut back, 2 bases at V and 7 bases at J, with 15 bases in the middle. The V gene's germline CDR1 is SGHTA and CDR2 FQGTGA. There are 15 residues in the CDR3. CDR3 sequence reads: CASSLLVTSPNEQFF. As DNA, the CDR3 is TGTGCCAGCAGCTTATTAGTTACATCACCGAATGAGCAGTTCTTC.

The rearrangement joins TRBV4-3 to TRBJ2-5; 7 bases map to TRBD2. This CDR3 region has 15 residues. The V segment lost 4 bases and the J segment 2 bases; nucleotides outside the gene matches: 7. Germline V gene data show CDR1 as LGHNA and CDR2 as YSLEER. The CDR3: CASSPQPGGQETQYF. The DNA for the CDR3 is TGCGCCAGCAGCCCGCAACCGGGAGGACAAGAGACCCAGTACTTC.

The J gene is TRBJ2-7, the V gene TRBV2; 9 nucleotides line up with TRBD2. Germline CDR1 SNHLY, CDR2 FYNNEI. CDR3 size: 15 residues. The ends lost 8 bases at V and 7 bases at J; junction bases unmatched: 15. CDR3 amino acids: CASRTTSGGPREQYF. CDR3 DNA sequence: TGTGCCAGCCGAACGACGAGCGGGGGGCCGAGGGAGCAGTACTTC.

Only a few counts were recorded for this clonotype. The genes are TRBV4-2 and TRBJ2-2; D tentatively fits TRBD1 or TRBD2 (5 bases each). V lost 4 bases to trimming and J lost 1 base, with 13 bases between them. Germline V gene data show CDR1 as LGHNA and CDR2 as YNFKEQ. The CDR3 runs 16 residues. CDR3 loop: CASSLPGDLNTGELFF. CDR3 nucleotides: TGTGCCAGCAGCCTCCCCGGGGACCTGAACACCGGGGAGCTGTTTTTT.

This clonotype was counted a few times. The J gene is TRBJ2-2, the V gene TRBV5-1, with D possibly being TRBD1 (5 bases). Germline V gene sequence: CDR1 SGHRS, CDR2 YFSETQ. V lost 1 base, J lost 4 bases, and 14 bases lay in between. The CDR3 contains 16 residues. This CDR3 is CASSLSPARATGELFF. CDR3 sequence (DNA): TGCGCCAGCAGCTTGTCCCCGGCCAGGGCCACCGGGGAGCTGTTTTTT.

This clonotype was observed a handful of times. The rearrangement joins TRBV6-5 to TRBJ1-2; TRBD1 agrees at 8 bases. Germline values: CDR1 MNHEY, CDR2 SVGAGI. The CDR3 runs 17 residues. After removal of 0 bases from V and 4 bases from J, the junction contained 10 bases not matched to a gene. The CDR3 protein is CASSYSGQGAVGYGYTF. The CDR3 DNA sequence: TGTGCCAGCAGTTACTCTGGACAGGGCGCGGTAGGCTATGGCTACACCTTC.